This T cell receptor beta chain originates from a study of OX40 agonist ivuxolimab in advanced cancers. Baseline, cycle 4 day 1, and cycle 7 day 1 were the blood sampling points. For this clone: The antigen is undetermined.

Study conclusions and caveats: Relative to CD4+ cells, CD8+ T cells on average had more expanded clones.

Per germline, CDR1 SGHTA and CDR2 FQGNSA. The length of the CDR3 is 16 residues. With V trimmed by 5 bases and J by 0 bases, 4 bases remained unmatched. Method: immunoSEQ multiplex PCR; TCRdb's copy keeps in-frame clones and lacks some. The sample has fewer than 85,000 clones, around nine tenths seen once. The TCR was taken from an adult with an advanced solid tumor such as melanoma, head and neck, liver or kidney cancer. Here the sequenced sample was CD4+ or CD8+ T cells sorted from blood, taken in a trial of the OX40 agonist ivuxolimab. The chain uses TRBV7-2 and TRBJ2-1; 10 nucleotides match TRBD2. The CDR3: CASSTSGIASYNEQFF. In nucleotides, the CDR3 is TGTGCCAGCAGCACTAGCGGGATAGCCTCCTACAATGAGCAGTTCTTC.